What follows are 20 T cell receptor beta chains derived from one specimen sequenced in a study of T-cell memory formation after mild COVID-19. TCRdb used MiXCR to reprocess the 5' RACE reads, holding one entry per CDR3 protein. In the table there are about 290,000 distinct CDR3 sequences, roughly 15% of which are singletons. The sequenced sample consisted of PBMCs or a T cell subset sorted from them (not recorded which). These receptors were taken from a man aged 18 to 30 who had mild COVID-19 (a few samples of this study predate the infection). Cell type and time point are not known.

The chain employs TRBV5-1 and TRBJ1-6; D perhaps matches TRBD1 (6 bases). V was clipped by 4 bases and J by 5 bases, with 13 bases between them. Germline V gene sequence: CDR1 SGHRS, CDR2 YFSETQ. The CDR3 consists of 15 residues. CDR3: CASSPRGAHNSPLHF. The CDR3 DNA reads TGCGCCAGCAGCCCCAGGGGCGCCCATAATTCACCCCTCCACTTT.

The chain couples TRBV12-3 or TRBV12-4 to TRBJ1-3; D call uncertain. This CDR3 contains 14 residues. Trimming removed 3 bases at V and 2 bases at J, with 8 bases between. CDR3: CASSFLRAGNTIYF. The CDR3, as DNA: TGTGCCAGCAGTTTCCTTAGGGCTGGAAACACCATATATTTT.

V gene TRBV4-3 combines with J gene TRBJ1-2; D not resolved. Germline-derived CDR1 and CDR2 are LGHNA and YSLEER. V lost 4 bases and J 5 bases, leaving 11 bases between the germline ends. The CDR3 sequence is 13 residues long. The CDR3 nucleotides are TGCGCCAGCAGCCGCGAGTCGGGGTATGGCTACACCTTC. Encoded protein: CASSRESGYGYTF.

This clonotype was observed a handful of times. The chain carries TRBV30 and TRBJ2-2; D is ambiguous. V gave up 5 bases and J gave up 5 bases, with 6 bases separating them. CDR3 length equals 11 residues. Looked up from germline, CDR1 is GTSNPN and CDR2 is SVGIG (reference sequence). The DNA of the CDR3 is TGTGCCTGGGCTAGAACCGGGGAGCTGTTTTTT. It codes for CAWARTGELFF.

This clonotype was seen a handful of times. This chain uses TRBV27 with TRBJ1-5, with D unresolved. CDR1 and CDR2 from the germline V gene are MNHEY and SMNVEV (reference sequence). The CDR3 contains 13 residues. V was pared by 4 bases and J by 4 bases, with 8 bases between. The CDR3 region has the DNA TGTGCCAGCAGTTACGCTTGGAATCAGCCCCAGCATTTT. Its protein is CASSYAWNQPQHF.

This clonotype was observed a single time. This chain joins TRBV9 and TRBJ1-6; TRBD1 is a possible D gene (5 bases). The germline CDR1 and CDR2 sequences are SGDLS and YYNGEE. This CDR3 has 14 amino acids. V lost 6 bases to trimming and J lost 7 bases, with 14 bases between them. The CDR3 here is CASTPGLENSPLHF. DNA of the CDR3: TGTGCCAGCACCCCGGGGCTGGAAAATTCACCCCTCCACTTT. The full variable domain, in which reference TRBV9 and TRBJ1-6 provide the parts outside the CDR3, is DSGVTQTPKHLITATGQRVTLRCSPRSGDLSVYWYQQSLDQGLQFLIQYYNGEERAKGNILERFSAQQFPDLHSELNLSSLELGDSALYFCASTPGLENSPLHFGNGTRLTVT.

This clonotype showed up just a few times. The rearrangement uses TRBV6-2 or TRBV6-3 and TRBJ2-7; D uncertain. V lost 2 bases, J lost 3 bases, and 11 bases lay in between. There are 14 residues in the CDR3. The germline V gene has CDR1 MNHEY and CDR2 SVGEGT. The DNA for the CDR3 is TGTGCCAGCAGTTACGACCCCAGCGTCTACGAGCAGTACTTC. Translation gives CASSYDPSVYEQYF.

This clonotype came up a few times. The chain recombines TRBV6-5 with TRBJ1-1, with D tentatively TRBD1 (5 bases). Germline V gives CDR1 MNHEY, CDR2 SVGAGI. The germline V and J ends were trimmed by 2 bases and 6 bases, with 13 bases remaining between them. The CDR3 sequence is 14 residues long. The CDR3 protein is CASSYTRAAAEAFF. The CDR3 region has the DNA TGTGCCAGCAGTTACACCAGGGCGGCCGCTGAAGCTTTCTTT.

In its sample, this clonotype was seen a few times. The J gene is TRBJ1-5, the V gene TRBV5-1; no clear D gene. Trimming took 4 bases from V and 7 from J, leaving 12 bases between them. The germline V gene encodes CDR1 SGHRS and CDR2 YFSETQ. This CDR3 spans 13 amino acids. The CDR3 DNA sequence: TGCGCCAGCAGCGGTGAGGGAGGGCAGCCCCAGCATTTT. Protein: CASSGEGGQPQHF. The complete variable domain, with remaining parts taken from reference TRBV5-1 and TRBJ1-5, reads KAGVTQTPRYLIKTRGQQVTLSCSPISGHRSVSWYQQTPGQGLQFLFEYFSETQRNKGNFPGRFSGRQFSNSRSEMNVSTLELGDSALYLCASSGEGGQPQHFGDGTRLSIL.

The V gene is TRBV5-1, the J gene TRBJ1-1; maybe TRBD1 (5 bases). Looked up from germline, CDR1 is SGHRS and CDR2 is YFSETQ. The CDR3 totals 16 residues. Trimming removed 5 bases at V and 0 bases at J, with 17 bases between. The CDR3 region has the DNA TGCGCCAGCAGAGCTCCGGGGCTCGCTATGAACACTGAAGCTTTCTTT. Encoded protein: CASRAPGLAMNTEAFF.

This chain uses TRBV29-1 with TRBJ1-2; D not certain. Germline lookup yields CDR1 SQVTM and CDR2 ANQGSEA. The V and J ends lost 4 bases and 3 bases respectively, with 12 bases between them. There are 13 residues in the CDR3. CDR3 region: CSVAQNLDYGYTF. DNA for the CDR3: TGCAGCGTTGCACAGAATCTCGACTATGGCTACACCTTC.

This clonotype was recorded at least ten times. The rearrangement links TRBV7-6 to TRBJ2-5; the match to TRBD1 covers 7 bases. Germline CDR1 and CDR2: SGHVS and FNYEAQ. CDR3 length: 15 residues. V lost 7 bases to trimming and J lost 4 bases; unmatched junction nucleotides: 12. This chain's CDR3 is CASTFGQGVRETQYF. CDR3 in DNA: TGTGCCAGCACCTTTGGGCAGGGGGTCCGAGAGACCCAGTACTTC.

Details on this clonotype: At one of its ends the junction is not consistent with the germline gene, which may arise from a read error. The rearrangement links TRBV6-1 to TRBJ2-3; D is undetermined. This CDR3 comprises 14 residues. Germline assignment: CDR1 MNHNS and CDR2 SASEGT. In DNA form, the CDR3 reads TGTTCCAGCAGTGAACGAGGAGCCACAGATACGCAGTATTTT. This translates into CSSSERGATDTQYF.

This sequence joins TRBV2 and TRBJ2-7, with TRBD2 matching over 12 bases. The CDR3 length is 16 residues. J lost 7 bases, V lost 7 bases, and 14 bases had no gene match. Per germline, CDR1 SNHLY and CDR2 FYNNEI. Written as DNA, the CDR3 is TGTGCCAGCACCGGGCCGGGACTAGCGGGTTATAAGGAGCAGTACTTC. This gives the protein CASTGPGLAGYKEQYF.

The rearrangement joins TRBV6-5 to TRBJ1-4; D is unresolved. V lost 6 bases to trimming and J lost 7 bases, with 18 bases between them. The V gene's germline CDR1 is MNHEY and CDR2 SVGAGI. The CDR3 is 15 residues long. In nucleotides, the CDR3 is TGTGCCAGCAGAACCGGGCCGGGTCGAGGTGAAAAACTGTTTTTT. It translates to CASRTGPGRGEKLFF.

The V and J genes are TRBV20-1 and TRBJ2-7, with 10 nucleotides matching TRBD2. V was pared by 3 bases and J by 5 bases, with 7 bases of the junction left unmatched. Looked up from germline, CDR1 is DFQATT and CDR2 is SNEGSKA (reference sequence). The CDR3 is made up of 14 amino acids. CDR3 sequence reads: CSASWSGGAHEQYF. Written as DNA, the CDR3 is TGCAGTGCTAGTTGGAGCGGGGGGGCCCACGAGCAGTACTTC.

In its sample, this clonotype was seen once. The chain couples TRBV27 to TRBJ1-2, with D possibly being TRBD1 (6 bases). In germline, CDR1 is MNHEY, CDR2 SMNVEV (reference sequence). Trimming took 6 bases from V and 5 from J, leaving 16 bases between them. CDR3 length: 14 amino acids. CDR3 coding DNA: TGTGCCAGCAGCCCAACCGGACAGTTTTATGGCTACACCTTC. Translation gives CASSPTGQFYGYTF.

This clonotype appeared many times. The CDR3 protein is CSASPSESDTQYF. CDR3 bases: TGCAGTGCTTCCCCTTCAGAGTCAGATACGCAGTATTTT. The chain has TRBV20-1 and TRBJ2-3; no clear D gene. The CDR3 consists of 13 residues. CDR1 and CDR2 (germline): DFQATT, SNEGSKA (reference sequence). The germline V and J ends were trimmed by 5 bases and 4 bases, with 13 bases remaining between them.

The chain couples TRBV7-2 to TRBJ2-3; 9 nucleotides match TRBD1. CDR3 length equals 16 residues. Looked up from germline, CDR1 is SGHTA and CDR2 is FQGNSA. V was clipped by 5 bases and J by 4 bases; unmatched bases: 10. The CDR3 is CASSRTGGGPADTQYF. In nucleotides, the CDR3 is TGTGCCAGCAGCCGAACAGGGGGCGGGCCGGCAGATACGCAGTATTTT. Based on the CDR3 plus reference TRBV7-2 and TRBJ2-3, the full variable domain is GAGVSQSPSNKVTEKGKDVELRCDPISGHTALYWYRQSLGQGLEFLIYFQGNSAPDKSGLPSDRFSAERTGGSVSTLTIQRTQQEDSAVYLCASSRTGGGPADTQYFGPGTRLTVL.

The genes are TRBV11-2 and TRBJ1-6; tentative D call: TRBD1 (6 bases). CDR3 length: 14 amino acids. Germline loops: CDR1 SGHAT, CDR2 FQNNGV. Between the trimmed V and J ends, which lost 8 bases and 13 bases, there was a span of 21 bases. CDR3: CASGVMRDNRPLHF. The CDR3 nucleotides are TGTGCCAGCGGAGTTATGAGGGACAATCGCCCCCTCCACTTT.